This T cell receptor (beta chain) was observed in a study of tumor-infiltrating lymphocytes in glioblastoma multiforme. The CDR3 has 15 amino acids. CDR1 DFQATT and CDR2 SNEGSKA come from the germline V gene (reference sequence). The V segment lost 1 base and the J segment 4 bases; nucleotides outside the gene matches: 6. The study's findings and limits: TCR plus mutation findings rest on a single glioblastoma patient. Functional subtype sorting of these T cells was not performed.

As concerns this clonotype: The antigen remains undetermined.

TCR beta libraries were built from RNA through three nested multiplex PCR rounds using modified ARM-PCR. A C-beta primer primed TCRB cDNA from about 0.45 ug RNA. Unique molecular identifiers were not described for the libraries. TCRdb re-called the multiplex PCR reads through MiXCR, storing one row per CDR3 protein. The sample gives nearly 15,000 distinct CDR3 sequences, 60% to 75% of which show up once; under 40% is in the top ten. Sequencing was carried out using brain tumor tissue. The chain links TRBV20-1 to TRBJ2-7; 11 bases match TRBD2. This clonotype originated in a male donor with glioblastoma. The chain's CDR3 is CSARGLAGGSYEQYF. CDR3 in DNA: TGCAGTGCTAGAGGGTTAGCGGGAGGGTCATACGAGCAGTACTTC.